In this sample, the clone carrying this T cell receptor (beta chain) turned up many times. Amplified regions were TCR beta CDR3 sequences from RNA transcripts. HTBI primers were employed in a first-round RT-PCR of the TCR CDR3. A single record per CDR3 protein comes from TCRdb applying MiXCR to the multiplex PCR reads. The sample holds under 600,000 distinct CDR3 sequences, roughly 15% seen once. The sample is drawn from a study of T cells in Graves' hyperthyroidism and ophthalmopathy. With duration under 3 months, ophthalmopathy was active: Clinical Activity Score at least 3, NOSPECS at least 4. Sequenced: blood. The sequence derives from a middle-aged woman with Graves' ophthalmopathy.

DNA of the CDR3: TGTGCCACCAACGGGGGGATGAACACTGAAGCTTTCTTT. It is translated as CATNGGMNTEAFF. The chain couples TRBV18 to TRBJ1-1, with a possible D match to TRBD1 (5 bases). This CDR3 has 13 residues. Germline CDR1 KGHSH, CDR2 LQKENI. Trimming shortened V by 10 bases and J by 0 bases, and 12 bases separated the two germline ends.